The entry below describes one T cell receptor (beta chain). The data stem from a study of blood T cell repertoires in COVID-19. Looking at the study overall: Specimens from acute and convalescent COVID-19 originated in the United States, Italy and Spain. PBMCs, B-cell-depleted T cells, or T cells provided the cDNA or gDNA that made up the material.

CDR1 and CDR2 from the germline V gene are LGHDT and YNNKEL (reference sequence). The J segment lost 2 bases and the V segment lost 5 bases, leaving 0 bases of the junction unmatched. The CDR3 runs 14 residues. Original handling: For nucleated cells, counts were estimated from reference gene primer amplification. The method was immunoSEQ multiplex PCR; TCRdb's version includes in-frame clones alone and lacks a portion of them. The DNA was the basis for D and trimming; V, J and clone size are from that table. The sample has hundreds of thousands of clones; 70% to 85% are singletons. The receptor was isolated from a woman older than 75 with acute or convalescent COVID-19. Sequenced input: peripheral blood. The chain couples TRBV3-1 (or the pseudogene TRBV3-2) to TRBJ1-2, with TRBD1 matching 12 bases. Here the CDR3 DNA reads TGTGCCAGCAGCGGGACAGGGGGCAACTATGGCTACACCTTC. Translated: CASSGTGGNYGYTF.